Presented here are 18 T cell receptor beta chains from one specimen sequenced in a study of blood T cell repertoires in COVID-19. This table comes from immunoSEQ multiplex PCR, and its TCRdb copy is limited to in-frame clones, with some not included. This table holds over 140,000 clones, less than 80% found once. What was sequenced was peripheral blood. The receptors stem from a woman older than 75 with active or convalescent COVID-19.

This clone was picked up a small number of times. The chain links TRBV6-5 to TRBJ2-7; 7 bases are shared with TRBD1. CDR3 length equals 13 residues. CDR1 and CDR2 (germline): MNHEY, SVGAGI. Trimming at V came to 10 bases and at J to 2 bases, leaving 8 bases not matched to a gene. CDR3 sequence (DNA): TGTGCCACATCGGACAGGAACACCTACGAGCAGTACTTC. Protein: CATSDRNTYEQYF.

This chain links TRBV25-1 with TRBJ1-4, with D maybe TRBD1 (6 bases). V gave up 4 bases and J gave up 2 bases, with 11 bases separating them. The CDR3 totals 15 residues. Per germline, CDR1 MGHDK and CDR2 SYGVNS. The CDR3 DNA reads TGTGCCAGCAGTGGGTACAGGGCCACTAATGAAAAACTGTTTTTT. This encodes CASSGYRATNEKLFF. Full variable domain (outside the CDR3, taken from reference TRBV25-1 and TRBJ1-4): EADIYQTPRYLVIGTGKKITLECSQTMGHDKMYWYQQDPGMELHLIHYSYGVNSTEKGDLSSESTVSRIRTEHFPLTLESARPSHTSQYLCASSGYRATNEKLFFGSGTQLSVL.

This clone turned up a few times. The J gene is TRBJ2-1, the V gene TRBV5-1; 8 nucleotides align to TRBD1. Germline values: CDR1 SGHRS, CDR2 YFSETQ. The CDR3 spans 17 residues. Trimming cost V 0 bases and J 10 bases; bases outside gene matches: 15. DNA of the CDR3: TGCGCCAGCAGCTTGGCTGTGGGCCGGACAGGGTCAGGGGAGCAGTTCTTC. Amino acids: CASSLAVGRTGSGEQFF. Using reference TRBV5-1 and TRBJ2-1 for the parts outside the CDR3, the full variable domain is KAGVTQTPRYLIKTRGQQVTLSCSPISGHRSVSWYQQTPGQGLQFLFEYFSETQRNKGNFPGRFSGRQFSNSRSEMNVSTLELGDSALYLCASSLAVGRTGSGEQFFGPGTRLTVL.

This rearrangement joins TRBV7-2 to TRBJ1-4; TRBD1 agrees at 10 bases. The length of the CDR3 is 15 residues. After removal of 5 bases from V and 8 bases from J, the junction contained 8 bases not matched to a gene. CDR1 SGHTA and CDR2 FQGNSA come from the germline V gene. CDR3 protein: CASSHGTGAREKLFF. CDR3 DNA: TGTGCCAGCAGCCATGGGACAGGGGCTAGGGAAAAACTGTTTTTT.

This chain uses TRBV3-1 (or the pseudogene TRBV3-2) with TRBJ1-1; D unresolved. V lost 1 base and J lost 2, with 5 bases in between. CDR3 size: 13 residues. Germline V lookup: CDR1 LGHDT, CDR2 YNNKEL (reference sequence). The CDR3 nucleotides are TGTGCCAGCAGCCAAGGGCTCAACACTGAAGCTTTCTTT. This translates into CASSQGLNTEAFF.

This sequence joins TRBV4-1 and TRBJ2-2, with 9 bases matching TRBD1. The germline V gene has CDR1 MGHRA and CDR2 YSYEKL. Trimming cost V 4 bases and J 4 bases; bases outside gene matches: 1. The CDR3 has 14 amino acids. Here the CDR3 reads CASSRTGVTGELFF. The CDR3 nucleotides are TGCGCCAGCAGCCGGACAGGGGTCACCGGGGAGCTGTTTTTT.

This clone was detected many times. The rearrangement uses TRBV5-4 and TRBJ1-3; D is possibly TRBD1 (6 bases). The CDR3 spans 14 residues. Germline assignment: CDR1 SGHNT and CDR2 YYREEE (reference sequence). Trimming took 4 bases from V and 0 from J, leaving 8 bases between them. The chain's CDR3 is CASSARGSGNTIYF. The CDR3 region has the DNA TGTGCCAGCAGCGCCAGGGGCTCTGGAAACACCATATATTTT.

The chain recombines TRBV14 with TRBJ1-2; 9 nucleotides agree with TRBD1. Germline CDR1 and CDR2: SGHDN and FVKESK. CDR3 size: 15 residues. The trim removed 4 bases at V and 5 bases at J, leaving 8 bases unmatched. The CDR3 reads CASSRDAGTGYGYTF. DNA of the CDR3: TGTGCCAGCAGCCGAGACGCCGGGACAGGGTATGGCTACACCTTC. The variable domain in full, completed from reference TRBV14 and TRBJ1-2, reads EAGVTQFPSHSVIEKGQTVTLRCDPISGHDNLYWYRRVMGKEIKFLLHFVKESKQDESGMPNNRFLAERTGGTYSTLKVQPAELEDSGVYFCASSRDAGTGYGYTFGSGTRLTVV.

V gene TRBV30 combines with J gene TRBJ1-2; TRBD1 might be the D (6 bases). Trimming took off 3 bases at V and 5 bases at J, with 13 bases between the two ends. Looked up from germline, CDR1 is GTSNPN and CDR2 is SVGIG (reference sequence). CDR3 length: 13 amino acids. The CDR3 DNA is TGTGCCTGGAGCGGCCAGGGGTCGTATGGCTACACCTTC. Translating it yields CAWSGQGSYGYTF.

V and J are TRBV4-1 and TRBJ1-1; 8 nucleotides align to TRBD1. This CDR3 contains 15 residues. J was trimmed by 4 bases and V by 3 bases; bases with no gene match: 7. Germline CDR1 reads MGHRA; CDR2 reads YSYEKL. In DNA, the CDR3 is TGCGCCAGCAGCCAGAAGGACAGGGCTTCCACTGAAGCTTTCTTT. This encodes CASSQKDRASTEAFF.

The chain links TRBV10-3 to TRBJ2-5; 10 nucleotides align to TRBD2. Germline trimming cut 5 bases from V and 4 bases from J; bases unmatched to any gene: 7. The germline gives CDR1 ENHRY, CDR2 SYGVKD. The CDR3 consists of 15 residues. In DNA form, the CDR3 reads TGTGCCATCAGTCTAGCGGGGGAGGCGGGAGAGACCCAGTACTTC. This encodes CAISLAGEAGETQYF.

V and J are TRBV18 and TRBJ2-4; D might be TRBD2 (5 bases). The ends were cut back, 1 base at V and 1 base at J, with 17 bases in the middle. The CDR3 has 18 residues. Germline V gene lookup returns CDR1 KGHSH and CDR2 LQKENI. Here the CDR3 reads CASSPLKDRRGAKNIQYF. DNA for the CDR3: TGTGCCAGCTCACCACTAAAGGATAGGAGAGGGGCCAAAAACATTCAGTACTTC.

This clone was seen only a few times. The chain employs TRBV5-4 and TRBJ2-3; tentative D call: TRBD1 (6 bases). V lost 5 bases, J lost 3 bases, and 10 bases lay in between. Germline values: CDR1 SGHNT, CDR2 YYREEE (reference sequence). The CDR3 sequence is 13 residues long. The CDR3 here is CASSIDRTDTQYF. The CDR3 nucleotides are TGTGCCAGCAGTATCGACAGGACAGATACGCAGTATTTT.

This chain uses TRBV9 with TRBJ2-5; the match to TRBD2 covers 12 bases. The ends lost 8 bases at V and 5 bases at J; junction bases unmatched: 10. CDR1 is SGDLS and CDR2 is YYNGEE in the germline V gene. The CDR3 covers 15 residues. In nucleotides, the CDR3 is TGTGCCAGTTCCCTAGCGGGGGGGCTCTGGGAGACCCAGTACTTC. Protein: CASSLAGGLWETQYF. The full variable domain, in which reference TRBV9 and TRBJ2-5 provide the parts outside the CDR3, is DSGVTQTPKHLITATGQRVTLRCSPRSGDLSVYWYQQSLDQGLQFLIQYYNGEERAKGNILERFSAQQFPDLHSELNLSSLELGDSALYFCASSLAGGLWETQYFGPGTRLLVL.

This rearrangement joins TRBV19 to TRBJ1-2, with D possibly matching TRBD1 (5 bases). CDR3 length: 15 amino acids. CDR1 and CDR2 from the germline V gene are LNHDA and SQIVND (reference sequence). The V gene lost 5 bases and the J gene lost 0 bases, with 13 bases spanning the gap. The chain's CDR3 is CASSPTVITNYGYTF. The CDR3 nucleotides read TGTGCCAGTAGTCCGACAGTTATCACTAACTATGGCTACACCTTC.

This chain joins TRBV9 and TRBJ1-4; TRBD1 matches at 7 bases. This CDR3 is built from 14 residues. CDR1 is SGDLS, CDR2 YYNGEE, per germline. J gave up 7 bases and V 1 base, and 4 bases lay outside the gene matches. CDR3: CASSVTGATEKLFF. CDR3 DNA sequence: TGTGCCAGCAGCGTAACAGGGGCGACTGAAAAACTGTTTTTT.

The V call is TRBV2, the J call TRBJ2-5; 7 bases line up with TRBD2. The CDR3 is 13 residues long. V was clipped by 6 bases and J by 5 bases; unmatched bases: 6. Germline V gene data show CDR1 as SNHLY and CDR2 as FYNNEI. The chain's CDR3 is CASRPLARETQYF. CDR3 coding DNA: TGTGCCAGCAGGCCACTAGCGAGGGAGACCCAGTACTTC. The complete variable domain, with remaining parts taken from reference TRBV2 and TRBJ2-5, reads EPEVTQTPSHQVTQMGQEVILRCVPISNHLYFYWYRQILGQKVEFLVSFYNNEISEKSEIFDDQFSVERPDGSNFTLKIRSTKLEDSAMYFCASRPLARETQYFGPGTRLLVL.

The chain joins TRBV7-2 to TRBJ2-5, with 10 bases matching TRBD2. The CDR3 has 17 amino acids. Per the germline V gene, CDR1 is SGHTA and CDR2 is FQGNSA. V lost 3 bases and J lost 2; bases outside the gene matches: 9. The CDR3 DNA reads TGTGCCAGCAGCTTGAAGGGTAGCGGGGGGCCACAAGAGACCCAGTACTTC. The encoded protein is CASSLKGSGGPQETQYF.